A selection of T cell receptor beta chains follows, all from one sample in a study of T cell clones after liver transplantation. TCRdb's copy holds only in-frame clones and misses some; the assay was immunoSEQ multiplex PCR. Among tens of thousands of clones listed, less than 85% were seen once. Sequenced here: CD4+ T cells from blood, sampled before liver transplant. These receptors came from a human donor who received a liver transplant. Each CDR3 is given with its conserved first and last residue.

CDR3aa: CASSINSGQGGNYGYTF; v_gene: TRBV19
CDR3aa: CASSGRAGGPGDTQYF; v_gene: TRBV9
CDR3aa: CASSDDGTARNEKLFF; v_gene: TRBV6-1
CDR3aa: CASSQGTVNEQFF; v_gene: TRBV4-3
CDR3aa: CASSLAPASGSSGELFF; v_gene: TRBV7-6
CDR3aa: CASSQDLGTYNEQFF; v_gene: TRBV4-2
CDR3aa: CASSVEGNSGNTIYF; v_gene: TRBV9
CDR3aa: CASSILGGQGSSNQPQHF; v_gene: TRBV19
CDR3aa: CSIQGGLNTEAFF; v_gene: TRBV29-1
CDR3aa: CASSLDNEQFF; v_gene: TRBV7-9
CDR3aa: CASSGSWDTPGYTF; v_gene: TRBV6-1
CDR3aa: CASSRDEDSPLHF; v_gene: TRBV18
CDR3aa: CASRPGTDLYEQYF; v_gene: TRBV28
CDR3aa: CASSGLRTEAFF; v_gene: TRBV25-1
CDR3aa: CASSPIGTYGYTF; v_gene: TRBV11-1
CDR3aa: CASSPRRADTGELFF; v_gene: TRBV6-6
CDR3aa: CASTEGRNQPQHF; v_gene: TRBV2
CDR3aa: CASSLLRLSSGNTIYF; v_gene: TRBV7-9
CDR3aa: CASSLAPSQTQYF; v_gene: TRBV7-9
CDR3aa: CASSNGGGRETQYF; v_gene: TRBV28
CDR3aa: CASTDGGGKQPQHF; v_gene: TRBV6-1
CDR3aa: CASSAGSWSGGGEDTQYF; v_gene: TRBV6-1
CDR3aa: CASGVASGTEAFF; v_gene: TRBV6-5
CDR3aa: CASSSVSREGVKDIQYF; v_gene: TRBV7-9
CDR3aa: CATSRDRGNQETQYF; v_gene: TRBV15
CDR3aa: CASSPRLAGSENEQFF; v_gene: TRBV9
CDR3aa: CASSQGTTGIEKLFF; v_gene: TRBV4-1
CDR3aa: CASSLVAGLHSYEQYF; v_gene: TRBV7-2
CDR3aa: CAIAREGLGRFF; v_gene: TRBV10-3
CDR3aa: CASSLFVERESNEQYF; v_gene: TRBV7-8
CDR3aa: CASSVMGLADSTLHNEQFF; v_gene: TRBV9
CDR3aa: CASSAGLAGRRHNEQFF; v_gene: TRBV5-1
CDR3aa: CSVATTGVFIQYF; v_gene: TRBV29-1
CDR3aa: CASNLGQLEKLFF; v_gene: TRBV19
CDR3aa: CASTMVRGGQTGELFF; v_gene: TRBV7-9
CDR3aa: CASSLQPGLSHGELFF; v_gene: TRBV5-4
CDR3aa: CASRTRSDTGELFF; v_gene: TRBV7-9
CDR3aa: CASSIGLAEQETQYF; v_gene: TRBV19
CDR3aa: CASSLLRGDEQYF; v_gene: TRBV11-3
CDR3aa: CASSPTGDTEAFF; v_gene: TRBV7-2
CDR3aa: CASSRDRGMAQYF; v_gene: TRBV5-6
CDR3aa: CASSPESNEQYF; v_gene: TRBV18
CDR3aa: CASSVGGGYNTGELFF; v_gene: TRBV9
CDR3aa: CASSLYRSWGGPETQYF; v_gene: TRBV5-6
CDR3aa: CASSTHEQYF; v_gene: TRBV27
CDR3aa: CASSLYGTGRYNGYTF; v_gene: TRBV7-9
CDR3aa: CASSPNGGANTGELFF; v_gene: TRBV18
CDR3aa: CASSFSTGGAYNEQFF; v_gene: TRBV5-1
CDR3aa: CSVRTGGNVLTF; v_gene: TRBV29-1
CDR3aa: CATENLGAGDTQYF; v_gene: TRBV6-1
CDR3aa: CASGLGNGLYEQYF; v_gene: TRBV12-5